These 12 T cell receptor beta chains were all obtained from the same sample, sequenced in a study of T cells in Graves' hyperthyroidism and ophthalmopathy. Amplification of TCR beta CDR3 regions used RNA as the template. RT-PCR in the first round (using the HTBI primer set) targeted the TCR CDR3. TCRdb re-called the multiplex PCR reads with MiXCR, one entry per CDR3 protein. The table lists 460,000 or so distinct CDR3 sequences, approximately 14% of them singletons. The sequencing input was blood. The receptors stem from a woman under 30 with Graves' hyperthyroidism.

This clonotype was observed at least ten times. This rearrangement joins TRBV24-1 to TRBJ1-5; 7 bases line up with TRBD1. The CDR3 is 15 amino acids. The germline V gene has CDR1 KGHDR and CDR2 SFDVKD. J gave up 0 bases and V 5 bases, and 3 bases lay outside the gene matches. The CDR3 DNA is TGTGCCACCAGTGCGGCAGGGGGTAGCAATCAGCCCCAGCATTTT. This gives the protein CATSAAGGSNQPQHF.

This clonotype was recorded many times. The chain combines TRBV2 with TRBJ2-3; unclear D gene. V shed 6 bases and J shed 2 bases, with 15 bases lying between them. Germline CDR1 SNHLY, CDR2 FYNNEI. The CDR3 consists of 15 residues. The CDR3 here is CASRVAPFTTDTQYF. DNA of the CDR3: TGTGCCAGCAGGGTCGCTCCATTCACCACAGATACGCAGTATTTT. Looking up the rest from reference TRBV2 and TRBJ2-3 gives the full variable domain: EPEVTQTPSHQVTQMGQEVILRCVPISNHLYFYWYRQILGQKVEFLVSFYNNEISEKSEIFDDQFSVERPDGSNFTLKIRSTKLEDSAMYFCASRVAPFTTDTQYFGPGTRLTVL.

This clonotype has a count of ten or more. This rearrangement joins TRBV27 to TRBJ2-7, with 7 bases identical to TRBD2. CDR3 length: 17 amino acids. J was trimmed by 2 bases and V by 0 bases; bases with no gene match: 10. CDR1 is MNHEY and CDR2 is SMNVEV in the germline V gene (reference sequence). The CDR3 DNA reads as TGTGCCAGCAGTTTATCGGGACGAGGAGGGACTACCTACGAGCAGTACTTC. Its translation is CASSLSGRGGTTYEQYF.

There are many counts of this clonotype. The chain combines TRBV13 with TRBJ2-7; perhaps TRBD2 as D (5 bases). CDR3 length: 13 residues. Germline V lookup: CDR1 PRHDT, CDR2 FYEKMQ (reference sequence). Trimming stripped 4 bases from V and 1 base from J, with 8 bases between. The chain's CDR3 is CASSSGISYEQYV. CDR3 DNA sequence: TGTGCCAGCAGCTCCGGGATATCCTACGAGCAGTACGTC.

This clonotype was seen more than once but under ten times. V usage is TRBV2 and J usage is TRBJ2-6; D is undetermined. This CDR3 is 16 amino acids long. CDR1 and CDR2 from the germline V gene are SNHLY and FYNNEI. Trimming left V 5 bases short and J 0 bases short, with 11 bases between. The CDR3 loop reads CASSYSQASGANVLTF. The CDR3 DNA reads as TGTGCCAGCAGTTACTCCCAGGCCTCTGGGGCCAACGTCCTGACTTTC.

This clonotype was observed at least ten times. The V gene is TRBV27, the J gene TRBJ1-2, with 7 nucleotides matching TRBD1. CDR3 size: 15 residues. Per the germline V gene, CDR1 is MNHEY and CDR2 is SMNVEV (reference sequence). V gave up 2 bases and J gave up 6 bases; unmatched junction bases: 9. CDR3 bases: TGTGCCAGCAGTTTAAATAGGGACAGTCAACATGGCTACACCTTC. It yields the protein CASSLNRDSQHGYTF.

This clonotype was detected many times. The chain's CDR3 is CASSLGTSGSQTQYF. The CDR3 nucleotides are TGTGCCAGCAGTCTTGGGACTAGCGGGAGTCAGACCCAGTACTTC. This chain connects TRBV27 to TRBJ2-5; TRBD2 matches 14 bases. Germline CDR1 and CDR2: MNHEY and SMNVEV (reference sequence). V was clipped by 5 bases and J by 6 bases; unmatched bases: 5. The CDR3 covers 15 residues.

There are many counts of this clonotype. The genes are TRBV27 and TRBJ2-1; D might be TRBD1 or TRBD2, each matching 8 bases. The CDR3 spans 20 residues. Between the trimmed V and J ends, which lost 5 bases and 3 bases, there was a span of 29 bases. Per the germline V gene, CDR1 is MNHEY and CDR2 is SMNVEV (reference sequence). CDR3 DNA: TGTGCCAGCAGTGCGCGGACAGGGCAACTCAGCGGGAGAATCTACAATGAGCAGTTCTTC. Translation gives CASSARTGQLSGRIYNEQFF.

The rearrangement uses TRBV11-2 and TRBJ2-1; 12 bases are a match to TRBD2. J lost 5 bases, V lost 5 bases, and 16 bases had no gene match. The CDR3 contains 19 residues. CDR1 SGHAT and CDR2 FQNNGV come from the germline V gene. CDR3 sequence: CASSPAAPTSGRNHNEQFF. In nucleotides, the CDR3 is TGTGCCAGCAGCCCCGCAGCCCCAACTAGCGGGAGGAACCACAATGAGCAGTTCTTC. Full variable domain (rest looked up from reference TRBV11-2 and TRBJ2-1): EAGVAQSPRYKIIEKRQSVAFWCNPISGHATLYWYQQILGQGPKLLIQFQNNGVVDDSQLPKDRFSAERLKGVDSTLKIQPAKLEDSAVYLCASSPAAPTSGRNHNEQFFGPGTRLTVL.

The chain couples TRBV7-9 to TRBJ2-1; D may be TRBD2 (6 bases). The V gene's germline CDR1 is SEHNR and CDR2 FQNEAQ (reference sequence). This CDR3 region has 16 residues. V was clipped by 5 bases and J by 4 bases, with 18 bases between them. The chain's CDR3 is CASSRKVWGRYNEQFF. CDR3 DNA sequence: TGTGCCAGCAGCCGGAAGGTCTGGGGGAGGTACAATGAGCAGTTCTTC.

In this sample, this clonotype turned up many times. The chain joins TRBV12-3 or TRBV12-4 to TRBJ1-1; D might be TRBD1 (6 bases). The CDR3 length is 16 residues. The V gene lost 5 bases and the J gene lost 0 bases, with 16 bases spanning the gap. The DNA of the CDR3 is TGTGCCAGCAGTGACGGGGGGGCTATCATGAACACTGAAGCTTTCTTT. It specifies CASSDGGAIMNTEAFF.

In the case of this clonotype: A read error may be the cause here, since a much bigger clone is one base away. The chain employs TRBV20-1 and TRBJ2-3; D possibly corresponds to TRBD2 (5 bases). Trimming took 0 bases from V and 7 from J, leaving 14 bases between them. Germline V CDR1 and CDR2: DFQATT, SNEGSKA (reference sequence). The CDR3 has 14 residues. CDR3 protein: CSAREGSPPHTQYF. In DNA form, the CDR3 reads TGCAGTGCTAGAGAGGGGAGTCCCCCACATACGCAGTATTTT.